The 16 T cell receptor beta chains presented below share a single source sample, sequenced in a study of T-cell reconstitution after alpha-beta-depleted transplantation in children (dated by TCRdb to about 2016). Library prep was done by PCR. The instrument was an Illumina HiSeq 2500. TCR libraries were prepared with molecular barcoding, using unique molecular identifiers to normalize TCRbeta repertoire quantification. TCRdb applied fastp at Q25 and MiXCR to the public reads, then kept only in-frame beta chains. All rows with the same CDR3 protein become a single entry with the most common DNA and genes. The sample includes 200,000 to 250,000 distinct CDR3 sequences, with roughly a tenth observed a single time. The leading ten clones occupy roughly 27% of the sample. This specimen's treatment or condition label, interpreted: allogeneic hematopoietic cell transplantation with graft depleted of TCRalphabeta T cells and CD19 B cells.

The sequencing used PBMCs, collected before TCRalphabeta/CD19-depleted stem cell transplant. These receptor sequences come from a child less than two years old with acute myeloid leukemia, due to receive a stem cell transplant.

This clonotype came up many times. The V gene is TRBV3-1, the J gene TRBJ2-3, with D hard to call. With 1 base removed from V and 3 bases from J, the gap between germline ends came to 11 bases. This CDR3 is built from 15 residues. From germline, CDR1 is LGHDT and CDR2 YNNKEL (reference sequence). CDR3 in amino acids: CASSQAGPRTDTQYF. Written as DNA, the CDR3 is TGTGCCAGCAGCCAAGCTGGCCCCAGAACAGATACGCAGTATTTT.

This clonotype was counted ten times or more. This chain connects TRBV30 to TRBJ1-1; D is perhaps TRBD1 (6 bases). CDR1 and CDR2 (germline): GTSNPN, SVGIG (reference sequence). There are 13 residues in the CDR3. The germline V and J ends were trimmed by 4 bases and 5 bases, with 14 bases remaining between them. The CDR3 DNA sequence: TGTGCCTGGAAGGGGGGAACGAGGACTGAAGCTTTCTTT. This encodes CAWKGGTRTEAFF. The full variable domain, completed using reference TRBV30 and TRBJ1-1, is SQTIHQWPATLVQPVGSPLSLECTVEGTSNPNLYWYRQAAGRGLQLLFYSVGIGQISSEVPQNLSASRPQDRQFILSSKKLLLSDSGFYLCAWKGGTRTEAFFGQGTRLTVV.

This clonotype occurred many times. This rearrangement joins TRBV3-1 to TRBJ2-7; D gene uncertain. Trimming left V 1 base short and J 6 bases short, with 19 bases between. Germline CDR1 reads LGHDT; CDR2 reads YNNKEL (reference sequence). This CDR3 spans 16 amino acids. CDR3 loop: CASSQVPRGFQAEQYF. CDR3 in DNA: TGTGCCAGCAGCCAAGTCCCGCGAGGTTTTCAAGCCGAGCAGTACTTC.

There are a few counts of this clonotype. The chain is built from TRBV12-5 and TRBJ2-7, with TRBD2 matching over 8 bases. The CDR3 totals 14 residues. CDR1 is LGHNT and CDR2 is FRNRAP in the germline V gene. V dropped 0 bases and J dropped 6; count of bases not matched to a gene: 4. The CDR3 sequence: CASGLVSSGSEQYF. Here the CDR3 DNA reads TGTGCTAGTGGTTTGGTATCCAGCGGGAGCGAGCAGTACTTC.

The chain is built from TRBV7-8 and TRBJ2-7; 8 nucleotides agree with TRBD2. The CDR3 runs to 17 residues. CDR1 is SGHVS and CDR2 is FQNEAQ in the germline V gene. With 3 bases clipped from V and 2 bases from J, the junction kept 12 bases outside the gene matches. CDR3 region: CASSFGGLAGFTYEQYF. CDR3 coding DNA: TGTGCCAGCAGCTTTGGGGGGCTAGCGGGTTTTACCTACGAGCAGTACTTC. The variable domain in full, completed from reference TRBV7-8 and TRBJ2-7, reads GAGVSQSPRYKVAKRGQDVALRCDPISGHVSLFWYQQALGQGPEFLTYFQNEAQLDKSGLPSDRFFAERPEGSVSTLKIQRTQQEDSAVYLCASSFGGLAGFTYEQYFGPGTRLTVT.

This clonotype was observed many times. The chain couples TRBV7-9 to TRBJ1-1; a possible D gene is TRBD1 (6 bases). Germline assignment: CDR1 SEHNR and CDR2 FQNEAQ (reference sequence). V shed 2 bases and J shed 1 base, with 11 bases lying between them. The CDR3 consists of 15 residues. CDR3 coding DNA: TGTGCCAGCAGCTTAAGGGGACACCCGAACACTGAAGCTTTCTTT. Protein sequence: CASSLRGHPNTEAFF.

Details on this clonotype: Being one base from a much bigger clone, this may be a read error. V gene TRBV20-1 combines with J gene TRBJ2-1; D possibly corresponds to TRBD2 (6 bases). The CDR3 contains 13 residues. V gave up 7 bases and J gave up 2 bases, with 12 bases separating them. The germline V gene has CDR1 DFQATT and CDR2 SNEGSKA (reference sequence). The CDR3 DNA follows: TGCAGTGTCCCGGGAGCCCCCTACAATGAGCAGTTCTTC. This translates into CSVPGAPYNEQFF.

This clonotype was seen repeatedly, ten times or more. This rearrangement joins TRBV20-1 to TRBJ2-7; TRBD2 matches 7 bases. This CDR3 region has 13 residues. V was pared by 1 base and J by 5 bases, with 5 bases of the junction left unmatched. From germline, CDR1 is DFQATT and CDR2 SNEGSKA (reference sequence). CDR3 sequence reads: CSARVLAEDEQYF. The CDR3 DNA sequence: TGCAGTGCTAGAGTTCTAGCGGAGGACGAGCAGTACTTC.

This clonotype was picked up many times. This chain links TRBV10-3 with TRBJ2-3; perhaps TRBD2 as D (7 bases). CDR3 length: 15 amino acids. CDR1 and CDR2 from the germline V gene are ENHRY and SYGVKD. Trimming took off 4 bases at V and 1 base at J, with 12 bases between the two ends. This chain's CDR3 is CAISVRGARTDTQYF. CDR3 nucleotide sequence: TGTGCCATCAGTGTTCGGGGGGCCCGCACAGATACGCAGTATTTT.

This clonotype occurred many times. The chain has TRBV5-1 and TRBJ2-5, with 14 nucleotides matching TRBD2. Looked up from germline, CDR1 is SGHRS and CDR2 is YFSETQ. The CDR3 contains 16 residues. The V segment lost 3 bases and the J segment 1 base; nucleotides outside the gene matches: 2. The CDR3 protein is CASSSGTSGSQETQYF. The CDR3 nucleotides are TGCGCCAGCAGCTCCGGGACTAGCGGGAGCCAAGAGACCCAGTACTTC.

This clonotype was seen at least ten times. The chain joins TRBV20-1 to TRBJ2-7; 8 bases map to TRBD1. The germline V gene encodes CDR1 DFQATT and CDR2 SNEGSKA (reference sequence). The CDR3 sequence is 14 residues long. Germline trimming cut 3 bases from V and 0 bases from J; bases unmatched to any gene: 4. CDR3 DNA: TGCAGTGCTAGGACGACAGGGGCCTCCTACGAGCAGTACTTC. Translated, it gives CSARTTGASYEQYF.

This clonotype was observed at least ten times. This chain connects TRBV4-3 to TRBJ1-6; no firm D call. CDR1 and CDR2 (germline): LGHNA, YSLEER. V dropped 3 bases and J dropped 18 bases, with 18 bases sitting between them. CDR3 length: 13 amino acids. The CDR3 is CASSQALGARTHF. CDR3 DNA sequence: TGCGCCAGCAGCCAGGCCTTGGGAGCCCGAACCCACTTT.

This clonotype occurred many times. This chain connects TRBV28 to TRBJ1-1, with D perhaps matching TRBD1 (5 bases). Germline assignment: CDR1 MDHEN and CDR2 SYDVKM. There are 15 residues in the CDR3. V dropped 2 bases and J dropped 4 bases, with 14 bases sitting between them. The CDR3 region has the DNA TGTGCCAGCAGTTTACGGGGGATGGGGGGCACTGAAGCTTTCTTT. Translating gives CASSLRGMGGTEAFF.

This clonotype was observed at least ten times. This chain links TRBV28 with TRBJ1-1, with D maybe TRBD1 (6 bases). Germline V lookup: CDR1 MDHEN, CDR2 SYDVKM. This CDR3 is built from 14 residues. Trimming left V 8 bases short and J 0 bases short, with 13 bases between. CDR3 residues: CASRGHGLNTEAFF. Here the CDR3 DNA reads TGTGCCAGCCGGGGGCACGGCCTGAACACTGAAGCTTTCTTT.

This clonotype turned up a few times. DNA of the CDR3: TGTGCCAGCAGCGCCACTAGCGGGGGGCGGGGCAATGAGCAGTTCTTC. This encodes CASSATSGGRGNEQFF. The rearrangement links TRBV7-9 to TRBJ2-1, with TRBD2 identical over 12 bases. This CDR3 region has 16 residues. CDR1 is SEHNR, CDR2 FQNEAQ, per germline (reference sequence). The junction had 8 bases not matched to a gene; V was cut back by 5 bases and J by 6 bases. The full variable domain, rest sourced from reference TRBV7-9 and TRBJ2-1, is DTGVSQNPRHKITKRGQNVTFRCDPISEHNRLYWYRQTLGQGPEFLTYFQNEAQLEKSRLLSDRFSAERPKGSFSTLEIQRTEQGDSAMYLCASSATSGGRGNEQFFGPGTRLTVL.

In its sample, this clonotype was seen many times. The chain carries TRBV12-3 or TRBV12-4 and TRBJ2-7, with D possibly TRBD2 on 5 matching bases. V lost 2 bases to trimming and J lost 4 bases, with 6 bases between them. The CDR3 spans 12 residues. The CDR3 DNA is TGTGCCAGCAGTTTACGGACTTACGAGCAGTACTTC. Encoded protein: CASSLRTYEQYF.